This TCR beta chain was sequenced during a study of T cell responses to AZD1222 COVID-19 vaccine. The data were produced by immunoSEQ multiplex PCR, yet TCRdb's version contains in-frame clones alone and is incomplete. Of 130,000 or so clones detected, 85% to 95% appear once; the ten largest clones hold more than 0.85%. Regarding this clone: Its antigen is not identified.

This CDR3 is 13 amino acids long. Deletions cut 11 bases from V and 7 bases from J, with 20 bases between. Whole-study findings and limits: The donors showed a predominance of white British ancestry and of females, with possible underestimation of clonal diversity. A rise in Spike-specific TCR breadth and depth followed two AZD1222 doses. Just 5 to 7 AZD1222 recipients were seropositive at baseline. Mapped onto spike, vaccine-associated CD4 TCRs spanned it and were dominant at 160-218 and 743-854.

The sequence derives from an adult in good health. Here the sequenced sample was peripheral blood, taken on day 0 of MenACWY control vaccination. The chain joins TRBV12-3 or TRBV12-4 to TRBJ2-5; no clear D gene. CDR3 bases: TGTGCCTCTGGGTCCCAGATCCTGGGGACCCAGTACTTC. Encoded protein: CASGSQILGTQYF.